This T cell receptor (beta chain) is drawn from a study of cytomegalovirus exposure and HLA in healthy donors. Study outcomes and limitations: It was reported that TCR beta sequences correctly inferred the HLA-A and HLA-B alleles for most subjects.

The germline V gene encodes CDR1 MNHNS and CDR2 SASEGT. J lost 6 bases, V lost 6 bases, and 6 bases had no gene match. The CDR3 is made up of 13 amino acids. The primer mix had 60 Vbeta and 13 Jbeta primers. Clones were read by immunoSEQ multiplex PCR, and TCRdb kept only the in-frame ones, dropping some. Among about 110,000 clones listed, roughly 70% were seen once. As concerns this clone: The target antigen is unknown.

This receptor was obtained from a male donor in good health and CMV-seropositive. The source material was PBMCs. The rearrangement links TRBV6-1 to TRBJ2-7; 9 nucleotides agree with TRBD1. In DNA, the CDR3 is TGTGCCAGCAGGCGGGACAGGGAGGGCGAGCAGTACTTC. As protein: CASRRDREGEQYF.